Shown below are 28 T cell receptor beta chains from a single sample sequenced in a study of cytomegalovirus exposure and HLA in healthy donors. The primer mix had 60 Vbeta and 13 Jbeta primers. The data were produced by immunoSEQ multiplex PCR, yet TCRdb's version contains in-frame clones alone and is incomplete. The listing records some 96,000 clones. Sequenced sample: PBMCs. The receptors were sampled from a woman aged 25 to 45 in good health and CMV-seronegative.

CDR3: CASSFQTGENTEAFF. The DNA of the CDR3 is TGTGCCAGCAGCTTCCAGACAGGCGAGAACACTGAAGCTTTCTTT. The J gene is TRBJ1-1, the V gene TRBV7-8; a possible D gene is TRBD1 (6 bases). Trimming pared 3 bases from V and 1 base from J, leaving 12 bases between. Germline loops: CDR1 SGHVS, CDR2 FQNEAQ. The CDR3 runs to 15 residues. Variable domain in full (rest from reference TRBV7-8 and TRBJ1-1): GAGVSQSPRYKVAKRGQDVALRCDPISGHVSLFWYQQALGQGPEFLTYFQNEAQLDKSGLPSDRFFAERPEGSVSTLKIQRTQQEDSAVYLCASSFQTGENTEAFFGQGTRLTVV.

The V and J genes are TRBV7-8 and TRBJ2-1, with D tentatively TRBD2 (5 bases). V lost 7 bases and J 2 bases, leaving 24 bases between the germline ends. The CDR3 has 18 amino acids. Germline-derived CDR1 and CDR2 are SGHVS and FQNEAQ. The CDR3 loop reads CASTPSLLLFETYNEQFF. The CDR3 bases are TGTGCCAGCACCCCTAGCCTGCTCCTATTTGAAACCTACAATGAGCAGTTCTTC. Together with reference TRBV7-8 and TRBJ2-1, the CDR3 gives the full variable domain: GAGVSQSPRYKVAKRGQDVALRCDPISGHVSLFWYQQALGQGPEFLTYFQNEAQLDKSGLPSDRFFAERPEGSVSTLKIQRTQQEDSAVYLCASTPSLLLFETYNEQFFGPGTRLTVL.

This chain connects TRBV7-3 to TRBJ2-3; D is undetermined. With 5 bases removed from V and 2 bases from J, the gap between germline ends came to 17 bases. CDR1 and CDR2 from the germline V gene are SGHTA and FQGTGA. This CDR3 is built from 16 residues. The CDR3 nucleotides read TGTGCCAGCAGCCCAAATGGCGGAAGGAACACAGATACGCAGTATTTT. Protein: CASSPNGGRNTDTQYF.

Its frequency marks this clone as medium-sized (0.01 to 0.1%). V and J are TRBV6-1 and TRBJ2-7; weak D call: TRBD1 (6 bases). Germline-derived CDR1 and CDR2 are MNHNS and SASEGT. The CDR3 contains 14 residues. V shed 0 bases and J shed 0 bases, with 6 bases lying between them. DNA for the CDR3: TGTGCCAGCAGTGAAGCGGACAGCTCCTACGAGCAGTACTTC. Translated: CASSEADSSYEQYF.

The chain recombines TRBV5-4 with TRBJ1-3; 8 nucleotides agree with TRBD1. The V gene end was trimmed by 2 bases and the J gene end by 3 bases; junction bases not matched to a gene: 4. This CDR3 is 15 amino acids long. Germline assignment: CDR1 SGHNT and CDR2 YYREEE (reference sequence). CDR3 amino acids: CASSLGQGFGNTIYF. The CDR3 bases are TGTGCCAGCAGCTTAGGACAGGGATTTGGAAACACCATATATTTT.

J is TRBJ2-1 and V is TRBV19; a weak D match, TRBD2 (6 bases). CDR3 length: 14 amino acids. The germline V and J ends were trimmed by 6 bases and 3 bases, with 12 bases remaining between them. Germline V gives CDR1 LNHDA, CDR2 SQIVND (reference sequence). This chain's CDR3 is CASRGSGYYNEQFF. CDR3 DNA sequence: TGTGCCAGTAGAGGTAGCGGATACTACAATGAGCAGTTCTTC.

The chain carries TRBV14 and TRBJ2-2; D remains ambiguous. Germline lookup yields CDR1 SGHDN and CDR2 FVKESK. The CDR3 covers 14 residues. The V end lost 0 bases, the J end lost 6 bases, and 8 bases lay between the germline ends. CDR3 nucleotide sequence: TGTGCCAGCAGCCAAGATCTAGTGTCCGGGGAGCTGTTTTTT. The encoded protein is CASSQDLVSGELFF. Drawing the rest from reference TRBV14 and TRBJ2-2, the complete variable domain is EAGVTQFPSHSVIEKGQTVTLRCDPISGHDNLYWYRRVMGKEIKFLLHFVKESKQDESGMPNNRFLAERTGGTYSTLKVQPAELEDSGVYFCASSQDLVSGELFFGEGSRLTVL.

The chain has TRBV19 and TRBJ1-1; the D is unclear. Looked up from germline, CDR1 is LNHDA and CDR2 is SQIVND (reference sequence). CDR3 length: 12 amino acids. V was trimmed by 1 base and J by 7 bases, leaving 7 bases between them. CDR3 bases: TGTGCCAGTAGTATAGGGGCCAATGAAGCTTTCTTT. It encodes CASSIGANEAFF.

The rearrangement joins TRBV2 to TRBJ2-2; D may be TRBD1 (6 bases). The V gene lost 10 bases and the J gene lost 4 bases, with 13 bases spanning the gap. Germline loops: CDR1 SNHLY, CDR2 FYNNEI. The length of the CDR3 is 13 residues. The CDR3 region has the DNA TGTGCCAACACAGGGAAAAGCACCGGGGAGCTGTTTTTT. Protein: CANTGKSTGELFF.

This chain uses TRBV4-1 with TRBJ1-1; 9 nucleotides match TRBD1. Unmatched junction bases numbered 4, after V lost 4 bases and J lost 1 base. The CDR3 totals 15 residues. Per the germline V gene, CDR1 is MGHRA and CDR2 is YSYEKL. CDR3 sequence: CASSLRTGENTEAFF. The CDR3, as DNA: TGCGCCAGCAGCCTACGGACAGGGGAGAACACTGAAGCTTTCTTT.

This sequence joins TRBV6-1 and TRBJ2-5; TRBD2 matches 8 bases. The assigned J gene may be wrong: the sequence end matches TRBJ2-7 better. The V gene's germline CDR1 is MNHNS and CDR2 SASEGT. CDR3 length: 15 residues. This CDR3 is CASSEPRASGYEQYF. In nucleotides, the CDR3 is TGTGCCAGCAGTGAACCCCGGGCTAGCGGGTACGAGCAGTACTTC.

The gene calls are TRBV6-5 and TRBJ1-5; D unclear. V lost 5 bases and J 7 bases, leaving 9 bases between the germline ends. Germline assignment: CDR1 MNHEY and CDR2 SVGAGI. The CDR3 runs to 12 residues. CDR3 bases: TGTGCCAGCAGTGTCGAGGCCCAGCCCCAGCATTTT. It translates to CASSVEAQPQHF.

For the CDR3, the DNA is TGTGCCAGCAGCCGCACACCCCCCTATGGCTACACCTTC. Amino acid sequence: CASSRTPPYGYTF. The chain joins TRBV5-6 to TRBJ1-2; D is unresolved. This CDR3 is built from 13 residues. Deletions cut 4 bases from V and 4 bases from J, with 11 bases between. CDR1 and CDR2 (germline): SGHDT, YYEEEE.

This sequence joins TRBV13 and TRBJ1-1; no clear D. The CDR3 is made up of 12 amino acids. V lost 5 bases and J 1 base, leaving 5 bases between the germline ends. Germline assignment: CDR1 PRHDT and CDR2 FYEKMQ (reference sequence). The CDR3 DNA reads TGTGCCAGCAGCCCGGGGAACACTGAAGCTTTCTTT. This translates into CASSPGNTEAFF.

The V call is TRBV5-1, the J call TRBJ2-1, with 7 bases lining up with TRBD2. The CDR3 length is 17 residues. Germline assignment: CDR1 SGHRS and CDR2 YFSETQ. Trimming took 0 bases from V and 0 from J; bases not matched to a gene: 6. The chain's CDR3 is CASSLGSGLSSYNEQFF. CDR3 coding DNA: TGCGCCAGCAGCTTGGGTAGCGGGCTCAGCTCCTACAATGAGCAGTTCTTC.

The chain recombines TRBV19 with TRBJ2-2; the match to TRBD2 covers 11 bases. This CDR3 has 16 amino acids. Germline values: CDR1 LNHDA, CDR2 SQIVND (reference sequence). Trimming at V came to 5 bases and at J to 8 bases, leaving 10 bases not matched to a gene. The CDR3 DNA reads TGTGCCAGTAGTCTATTACTAGCGGGAGATTCGGGGGAGCTGTTTTTT. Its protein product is CASSLLLAGDSGELFF.

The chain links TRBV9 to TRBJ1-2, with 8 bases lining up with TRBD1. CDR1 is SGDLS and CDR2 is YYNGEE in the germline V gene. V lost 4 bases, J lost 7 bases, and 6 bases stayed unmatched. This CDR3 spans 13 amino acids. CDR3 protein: CASSLTGDPGYTF. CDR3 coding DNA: TGTGCCAGCAGCTTGACAGGGGACCCTGGCTACACCTTC.

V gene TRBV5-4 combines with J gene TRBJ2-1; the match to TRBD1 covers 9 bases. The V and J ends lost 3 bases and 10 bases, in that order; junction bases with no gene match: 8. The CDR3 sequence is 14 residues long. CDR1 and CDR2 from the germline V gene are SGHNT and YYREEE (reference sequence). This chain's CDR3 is CASSWEQGAWEQFF. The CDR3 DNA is TGTGCCAGCAGCTGGGAACAGGGGGCCTGGGAGCAGTTCTTC.

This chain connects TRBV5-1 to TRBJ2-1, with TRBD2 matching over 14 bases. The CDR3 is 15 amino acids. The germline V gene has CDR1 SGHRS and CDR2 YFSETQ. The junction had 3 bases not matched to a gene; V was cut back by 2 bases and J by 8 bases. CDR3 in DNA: TGCGCCAGCAGCTTCGGGACTAGCGGGGGCGATGAGCAGTTCTTC. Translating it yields CASSFGTSGGDEQFF.

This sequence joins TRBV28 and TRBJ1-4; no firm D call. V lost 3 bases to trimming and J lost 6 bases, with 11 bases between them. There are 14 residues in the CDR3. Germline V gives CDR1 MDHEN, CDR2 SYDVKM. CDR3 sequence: CASSLGPRDEKLFF. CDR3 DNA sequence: TGTGCCAGCAGTTTGGGCCCCAGAGATGAAAAACTGTTTTTT.

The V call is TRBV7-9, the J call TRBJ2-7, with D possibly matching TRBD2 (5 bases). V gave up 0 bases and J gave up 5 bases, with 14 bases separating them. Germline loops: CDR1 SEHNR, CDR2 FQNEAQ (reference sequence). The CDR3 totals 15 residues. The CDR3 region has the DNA TGTGCCAGCAGCTTAGCGCGGATCGGGGTCGACGAGCAGTACTTC. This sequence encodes CASSLARIGVDEQYF.

CDR3 in DNA: TGTGCCAGCAGCTTCTGCGAGCAGTACTTC. Translating it yields CASSFCEQYF. This rearrangement joins TRBV5-4 to TRBJ2-7; D unclear. V was cut by 2 bases and J by 6 bases, with 3 bases left in between. This CDR3 has 10 amino acids. Germline V gene data show CDR1 as SGHNT and CDR2 as YYREEE (reference sequence).

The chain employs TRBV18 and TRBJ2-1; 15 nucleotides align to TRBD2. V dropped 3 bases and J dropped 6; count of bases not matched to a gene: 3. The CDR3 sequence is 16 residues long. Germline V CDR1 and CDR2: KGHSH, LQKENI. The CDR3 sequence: CASSPGLAGGSNEQFF. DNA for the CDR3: TGTGCCAGCTCACCCGGACTAGCGGGAGGGAGCAATGAGCAGTTCTTC. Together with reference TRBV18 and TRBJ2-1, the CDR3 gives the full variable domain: NAGVMQNPRHLVRRRGQEARLRCSPMKGHSHVYWYRQLPEEGLKFMVYLQKENIIDESGMPKERFSAEFPKEGPSILRIQQVVRGDSAAYFCASSPGLAGGSNEQFFGPGTRLTVL.

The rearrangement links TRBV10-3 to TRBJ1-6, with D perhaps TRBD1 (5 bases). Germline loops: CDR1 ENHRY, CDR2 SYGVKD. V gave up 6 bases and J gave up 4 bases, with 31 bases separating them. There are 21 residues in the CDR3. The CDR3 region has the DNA TGTGCCATCAGCGCGAGGGGAGGAGACAGTAATTCCGAGGCTTATAATTCACCCCTCCACTTT. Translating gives CAISARGGDSNSEAYNSPLHF.

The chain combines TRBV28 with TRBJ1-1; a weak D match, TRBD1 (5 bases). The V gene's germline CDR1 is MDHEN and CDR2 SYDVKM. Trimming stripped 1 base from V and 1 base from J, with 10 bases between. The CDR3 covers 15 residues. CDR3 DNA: TGTGCCAGCAGTTTATTGCGGGGCGGGAACACTGAAGCTTTCTTT. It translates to CASSLLRGGNTEAFF.

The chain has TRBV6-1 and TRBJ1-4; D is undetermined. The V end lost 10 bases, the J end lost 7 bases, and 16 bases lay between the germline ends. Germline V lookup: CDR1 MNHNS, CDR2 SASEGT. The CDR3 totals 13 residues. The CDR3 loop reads CATHSQEGEKLFF. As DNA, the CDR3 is TGTGCCACCCATTCCCAGGAGGGTGAAAAACTGTTTTTT.

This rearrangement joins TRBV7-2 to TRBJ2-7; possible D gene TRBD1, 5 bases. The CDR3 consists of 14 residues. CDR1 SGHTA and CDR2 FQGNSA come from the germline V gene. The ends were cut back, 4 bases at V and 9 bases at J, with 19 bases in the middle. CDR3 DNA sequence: TGTGCCAGCAGCTCATCGTCCGGCTGGGGCGGGCAGTACTTC. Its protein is CASSSSSGWGGQYF.

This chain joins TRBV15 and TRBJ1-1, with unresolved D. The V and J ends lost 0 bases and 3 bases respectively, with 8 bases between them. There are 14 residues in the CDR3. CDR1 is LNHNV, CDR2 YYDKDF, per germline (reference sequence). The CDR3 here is CATSRDLGDTEAFF. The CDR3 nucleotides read TGTGCCACCAGCAGAGATCTAGGAGACACTGAAGCTTTCTTT.